One and the same sample provided the 11 T cell receptor beta chains below, sequenced in a study of T cells in Graves' hyperthyroidism and ophthalmopathy. Template material for amplifying TCR beta CDR3 regions consisted of RNA transcripts. HTBI primers were the set used in a first-round RT-PCR of the TCR CDR3. TCRdb reprocessed the multiplex PCR reads with MiXCR, giving one entry per CDR3 protein. The sample records about 400,000 distinct CDR3 sequences, approximately 14% being singletons. What was sequenced was blood. All receptors derive from a woman aged 18-29 years with Graves' hyperthyroidism that later progressed to Graves' ophthalmopathy.

This clonotype was seen many times. The V gene is TRBV7-9, the J gene TRBJ1-5; 7 bases map to TRBD1. Germline-derived CDR1 and CDR2 are SEHNR and FQNEAQ (reference sequence). V was pared by 5 bases and J by 4 bases, with 2 bases of the junction left unmatched. The CDR3 contains 13 residues. DNA for the CDR3: TGTGCCAGCAGCGCGACAGGGAATCAGCCCCAGCATTTT. Residues: CASSATGNQPQHF.

At least ten counts were recorded for this clonotype. The chain carries TRBV6-1 and TRBJ2-7; D is unresolved. CDR3 length: 14 residues. The germline V gene has CDR1 MNHNS and CDR2 SASEGT. The ends were cut back, 4 bases at V and 0 bases at J, with 10 bases in the middle. Here the CDR3 DNA reads TGTGCCAGCAGTGCAACACGGAACTCCTACGAGCAGTACTTC. Translation: CASSATRNSYEQYF.

V gene TRBV4-3 combines with J gene TRBJ2-2; 8 nucleotides align to TRBD2. CDR3 length: 17 residues. With 1 base clipped from V and 5 bases from J, the junction kept 9 bases outside the gene matches. Germline V gives CDR1 LGHNA, CDR2 YSLEER. The CDR3 DNA reads TGCGCCAGCAGCCAAGGAATGGCGGGAGGAGAAACCGGGGAGCTGTTTTTT. Encoded protein: CASSQGMAGGETGELFF.

This clonotype was found once. This could be a read error, since a much larger clone is one nucleotide away. This rearrangement joins TRBV12-3 or TRBV12-4 to TRBJ1-1; 8 bases are shared with TRBD1. V shed 6 bases and J 1 base; nucleotides not matched to a gene: 4. CDR3 size: 14 residues. CDR3: CASSQQGGNTEAFF. The CDR3 nucleotides read TGTGCCAGCAGCCAACAGGGGGGGAACACTGAAGCTTTCTTT.

The chain employs TRBV6-1 and TRBJ2-7; 7 bases fit TRBD1. This CDR3 is 13 amino acids long. The V segment lost 4 bases and the J segment 5 bases; nucleotides outside the gene matches: 5. Germline CDR1 MNHNS, CDR2 SASEGT. CDR3 sequence reads: CASSVTGAHEQYF. The CDR3 bases are TGTGCCAGCAGTGTAACAGGGGCCCACGAGCAGTACTTC.

Concerning this clonotype: A much larger clonotype is one base distant, so this may be a read error. In DNA, the CDR3 is TGTGCCAGCAGCTTACAGAAGAATCAGCCCCAGCATTTT. It specifies CASSLQKNQPQHF. V is TRBV12-3 or TRBV12-4 and J is TRBJ1-5; no clear D gene. V shed 6 bases and J shed 4 bases, with 10 bases lying between them. This CDR3 spans 13 amino acids.

This clonotype was seen many times. The V call is TRBV12-3 or TRBV12-4, the J call TRBJ1-1, with D possibly TRBD1 on 6 matching bases. This CDR3 is built from 13 residues. The ends were cut back, 6 bases at V and 5 bases at J, with 13 bases in the middle. CDR3 loop: CASRQGFRTEAFF. CDR3 coding DNA: TGTGCCAGCAGGCAGGGGTTTAGAACTGAAGCTTTCTTT.

The chain combines TRBV3-1 with TRBJ2-2; D could derive from TRBD1 or TRBD2 (5 bases each). CDR3 size: 15 residues. CDR1 and CDR2 from the germline V gene are LGHDT and YNNKEL (reference sequence). V gave up 4 bases and J gave up 2 bases, with 11 bases separating them. The CDR3 is CASSPPGPNTGELFF. DNA for the CDR3: TGTGCCAGCAGCCCACCGGGACCCAACACCGGGGAGCTGTTTTTT.

This clonotype turned up a few times. Given a much more abundant clone one base away, this may be a read error. It is likely a read error, because the conserved phenylalanine at the end of the CDR3 is missing. V is TRBV6-2 or TRBV6-3 and J is TRBJ2-7; tentatively, D is TRBD1 or TRBD2 (5 bases each). CDR3 length equals 16 residues. Germline CDR1 MNHEY, CDR2 SVGEGT. V lost 2 bases, J lost 3 bases, and 17 bases lay in between. The CDR3 DNA follows: TGTGCCAGCAGTTACGAGGGACCGCCTTACCACTACGAGCAGTACCTC. Amino acids: CASSYEGPPYHYEQYL.

This rearrangement joins TRBV30 to TRBJ2-3; D is ambiguous. Per the germline V gene, CDR1 is GTSNPN and CDR2 is SVGIG (reference sequence). The CDR3 length is 14 residues. Trimming removed 0 bases at V and 0 bases at J, with 7 bases between. The CDR3 sequence: CAWSVILSTDTQYF. CDR3 in DNA: TGTGCCTGGAGTGTTATCCTGAGCACAGATACGCAGTATTTT. The whole variable domain, remainder taken from reference TRBV30 and TRBJ2-3, is SQTIHQWPATLVQPVGSPLSLECTVEGTSNPNLYWYRQAAGRGLQLLFYSVGIGQISSEVPQNLSASRPQDRQFILSSKKLLLSDSGFYLCAWSVILSTDTQYFGPGTRLTVL.

The gene calls are TRBV28 and TRBJ2-7; TRBD2 matches 8 bases. The V gene end was trimmed by 4 bases and the J gene end by 2 bases; junction bases not matched to a gene: 4. Per germline, CDR1 MDHEN and CDR2 SYDVKM. This CDR3 contains 14 residues. The CDR3 reads CASSSGGPTYEQYF. CDR3 nucleotides: TGTGCCAGCAGTTCGGGAGGGCCCACCTACGAGCAGTACTTC.